This TCR beta chain was observed in a study of blood T cell repertoires in COVID-19 (TCRdb year 2020). For the wider study: Samples from collaborators originated in the United States, Italy and Spain and spanned both the acute and convalescent phases of COVID-19. The material from the prospective study consisted of cDNA or gDNA derived from T cells, B-cell-depleted T cells, or PBMCs. Subjects who had been exposed to COVID-19, were actively infected with it, or had recovered from it provided the deeply sampled blood TCRbeta repertoires that made up the dataset. The repertoires were released in a freely available public database meant as a resource for research on the immune response to SARS-CoV-2. Samples were obtained from the ongoing ImmuneRACE study (first 160 participants) and from about 1,300 subjects provided by 6 global collaborators. Nearly every sample came with metadata listing a de-identified subject ID, COVID-19 status, age in years and sex. Where available, HLA class I and class II types were obtained from metadata supplied by the sample provider rather than from assay-based typing.

To note about this clone: Its antigen specificity is not known. No quality values exist for individual bases; no much larger clone is one base distant.

TCRbeta CDR3 regions were amplified from genomic DNA using the immunoSEQ Assay, a bias-controlled multiplex PCR. The original methods were these. Within the assay, amplification of reference gene primers was used to estimate how many nucleated cells each sample contained. Sequence reads were collapsed and filtered to measure the absolute abundance of every unique TCRbeta CDR3 rearrangement. For each sample, productive Simpson clonality was calculated by taking the square root of Simpson's diversity index across productive rearrangements. In its TCRdb copy, this immuneACCESS table keeps in-frame sequences only and misses some clones. Where compared with another copy, unresolved V genes explain less than half of these, and the others have no known cause. V, J and clone size are those of that table, while D and trimming were read from the DNA. This sample has some 310,000 clones in its table, and about 90% of those were observed once. The ten most abundant clones make up more than 0.85% of the sample.

The CDR3 runs 16 amino acids, cysteine and phenylalanine included. Only the CDR3 part of the read is kept: 48 bases, read in frame from the first base. Compared with germline, V lacks 4 bases and J lacks 8 bases; bases without a gene match: 12. Taken from the germline V gene, the CDR1 and CDR2 loops are SGHDT and YYEEEE. One collaborating source in Seattle enrolled patients while the patients were actively infected and followed the patients over time throughout the course of disease. Collaborating institutions collected whole blood in K2EDTA tubes following their own protocols. Collaborator samples were shipped for TCRbeta analysis as frozen whole blood, isolated PBMCs, or DNA extracted from either sample type. Overall results and qualifications from the work: How much clinical and demographic metadata was included differed by source and by participant, and the metadata was provided uncurated.

The material sequenced was peripheral blood. The receptor's source is a woman aged 40 to 49 with COVID-19, enrolled during active disease. The chain is assembled from TRBV5-6 and TRBJ2-2; TRBD2 lines up with 9 middle nucleotides. The bases read TGTGCCAGCAGCATGGGACTAGCCGTTAATTCTGGGGAGCTGTTTTTT. Its amino acids are CASSMGLAVNSGELFF. Where the CDR3 stops, the reference TRBV5-6 and TRBJ2-2 genes take over; the full variable domain is DAGVTQSPTHLIKTRGQQVTLRCSPKSGHDTVSWYQQALGQGPQFIFQYYEEEERQRGNFPDRFSGHQFPNYSSELNVNALLLGDSALYLCASSMGLAVNSGELFFGEGSRLTVL.